This is a list of T cell receptor beta chains from one sample in a study of long-term antiretroviral therapy in people with HIV. Only in-frame clones appear in the TCRdb table, and some are missing; sequencing was by immunoSEQ multiplex PCR. The table shows around 32,000 clones, with more than 80% occurring only once. Sequences were derived from unsorted PBMCs, sampled 3.2 years before starting antiretroviral therapy. Every receptor here comes from a man aged 45-65 years with HIV. Each CDR3 is given with its conserved first and last residue. The order of the fields is J gene, clone size, D gene, V gene, CDR3 DNA, CDR3 protein. D genes are given only for firm matches. A row's size may be missing; if present it is once, few, many or a size class.

>TRBJ2-1|.|TRBD2|TRBV7-9
TGTGCCAGCAGACTAGCGGGAGCGGTCGGCAATGAGCAGTTCTTC
CASRLAGAVGNEQFF
>TRBJ2-1|.|TRBD2|TRBV7-7
TGTGCCAGCAGCTTCTCTAGCGGGAGCCAGGGTGAGCAGTTCTTC
CASSFSSGSQGEQFF
>TRBJ1-6|.|TRBD1|TRBV5-1
TGCGCCAGCAGCCCCCGGGACAGCAATTCACCCCTCCACTTT
CASSPRDSNSPLHF
>TRBJ2-2|.|.|TRBV5-1
TGCGCCAGCAGCTTTCGACAGGGAGGGGGAACCGGGGAGCTGTTTTTT
CASSFRQGGGTGELFF
>TRBJ2-1|.|TRBD2|TRBV5-1
TGCGCCAGCAGCTTGTACCCGGGACTAGCGTCGAACGAGCAGTTCTTC
CASSLYPGLASNEQFF
>TRBJ1-2|.|.|TRBV7-2
TGTGCCAGCAGCTTTTCGGGCGCCTCCGTCACCGGCTACACCTTC
CASSFSGASVTGYTF
>TRBJ1-5|once|.|TRBV9
TGTGCCAGCAGCCCCTTCTTACAGGATAATCAGCCCCAGCATTTT
CASSPFLQDNQPQHF
>TRBJ1-2|.|TRBD1|TRBV11-2
TGTGCCAGCAGCTCCCTGGACAGGGTCTATGGCTACACCTTC
CASSSLDRVYGYTF
>TRBJ1-5|.|.|TRBV15
TGTGCCACCAGCCCACCCCGGGACACTTGGAGACCCCAGCATTTT
CATSPPRDTWRPQHF
>TRBJ2-7|.|.|TRBV2
TGTGCCAGCAGTGAAGCGCCTCAGGGTTCCGAGCAGTACTTC
CASSEAPQGSEQYF
>TRBJ2-1|.|.|TRBV5-6
TGTGCCAGCAGCTTGGACAGTTTCAATGAGCAGTTCTTC
CASSLDSFNEQFF
>TRBJ2-5|.|TRBD1|TRBV7-9
TGTGCCAGCAACGACAGGGGCGAGACCCAGTACTTC
CASNDRGETQYF
>TRBJ1-1|few|.|TRBV4-3
TGCGCCAGCAGCCAAGAGGCTTACACTGAAGCTTTCTTT
CASSQEAYTEAFF
>TRBJ2-7|.|.|TRBV7-9
TGTGCCAGCAGCTTAATCAACGAGCAGTACTTC
CASSLINEQYF
>TRBJ2-7|few|TRBD1|TRBV11-2
TGTGCCAGCAGCCGGGGGGACAGGGGGCTGTACGAGCAGTACTTC
CASSRGDRGLYEQYF
>TRBJ2-2|.|.|TRBV19
TGTGCCAGTAGTATTAGTCAGAACACCGGGGAGCTGTTTTTT
CASSISQNTGELFF
>TRBJ1-1|.|TRBD1|TRBV5-5
TGTGCCAGCAGCCCCAGGGGGCTCGAGAACACTGAAGCTTTCTTT
CASSPRGLENTEAFF
>TRBJ2-7|.|.|TRBV18
TGTGCCAGCTCATCCTCGAGGGGGTTCGTCTACGAGCAGTACTTC
CASSSSRGFVYEQYF
>TRBJ2-1|.|.|TRBV9
TGTGCCAGCAGCGTAGGACCAACTATACGAACCTACAATGAGCAGTTCTTC
CASSVGPTIRTYNEQFF
>TRBJ2-7|.|TRBD2|TRBV7-3
TGTGCCAGCAGCCTGGAGCGGGGGAGCTCCTACGAGCAGTACTTC
CASSLERGSSYEQYF
>TRBJ1-2|.|TRBD1|TRBV5-1
TGCGCCAGCAGCTTGGGGACAGGGAGCTATGGCTACACCTTC
CASSLGTGSYGYTF
>TRBJ1-2|.|.|TRBV30
TGTGCCTGGTCCGAGGGGGGAGGCTACACCTTC
CAWSEGGGYTF
>TRBJ1-2|.|.|TRBV2
TGTGCCAGCACCGATCCCCTTATCTATGGCTACACCTTC
CASTDPLIYGYTF
>TRBJ2-5|.|TRBD1|TRBV4-3
TGCGCCAGCAGCCAAGAGCGGCGACAGCGGGACAGGGGGCTAGAGACCCAGTACTTC
CASSQERRQRDRGLETQYF
>TRBJ1-2|.|.|TRBV7-9
TGTGCCAGCAGCTTTTACGACAGGTTCGACTATGGCTACACCTTC
CASSFYDRFDYGYTF
>TRBJ2-1|.|.|TRBV5-1
TGCGCCAGCAGCCAGTTCGAGGGGCGCTACAATGAGCAGTTCTTC
CASSQFEGRYNEQFF
>TRBJ2-3|.|.|TRBV7-2
TGTGCCAGCAGTTTTCTAGAAGATACGCAGTATTTT
CASSFLEDTQYF
>TRBJ1-2|.|.|TRBV19
TGTGCCAGTAGTATAGATACGGTCCAGGGCTATGTCTATGGCTACACCTTC
CASSIDTVQGYVYGYTF
>TRBJ1-4|.|.|TRBV15
TGTGCCACCACCGGGGACGTCGAGGGAAAACTGTTTTTT
CATTGDVEGKLFF
>TRBJ2-7|.|TRBD1|TRBV19
TGTGCCAGTAGTACGGGACAGGTGGGGTACGAGCAGTACTTC
CASSTGQVGYEQYF
>TRBJ1-6|.|TRBD1|TRBV4-2
TGTGCCAGCACCCCAGGGGGGAGCTTTTTACCTTCACCCCTCCACTTT
CASTPGGSFLPSPLHF
>TRBJ2-5|.|TRBD1|TRBV18
TGTGCCAGCTCACCATCCTACGGGACAGAGCAAGAGACCCAGTACTTC
CASSPSYGTEQETQYF
>TRBJ1-3|.|TRBD1|TRBV27
TGTGCCAGCAGTCGACAGGGTATGGCTGGAAACACCATATATTTT
CASSRQGMAGNTIYF
>TRBJ1-2|few|TRBD1|TRBV28
TGTGCCAGCAGTCCTGGGACAGCCAACTATGGCTACACCTTC
CASSPGTANYGYTF
>TRBJ2-7|.|TRBD2|TRBV7-6
TGTGCCAGCAGCTTAGCGCCGGGGAGGGTCCACGAGCAGTACTTC
CASSLAPGRVHEQYF
>TRBJ1-3|.|.|TRBV30
TGTGCCTGGAGTTTAGCGGTCTCTGGAAACACCATATATTTT
CAWSLAVSGNTIYF
>TRBJ2-3|.|TRBD1|TRBV2
TGTGCCAGGACAGGGGGCACAGATACGCAGTATTTT
CARTGGTDTQYF
>TRBJ2-6|.|.|TRBV5-1
TGCGCCAGCAGCGCCGACCCGCTCTCTGGGGCCAACGTCCTGACTTTC
CASSADPLSGANVLTF
>TRBJ2-7|.|TRBD1|TRBV7-2
TGTGCCAGCAGCTCACCGGACAGGGTCTCTTGGAACTACGAGCAGTACTTC
CASSSPDRVSWNYEQYF
>TRBJ2-3|.|TRBD2|TRBV30
TGTGCCTGGAGTACCGCGGGGGGGCTAAATACGCAGTATTTT
CAWSTAGGLNTQYF
>TRBJ1-2|.|TRBD1|TRBV5-8
TGTGCCAGCAGCTTCCCAGGGGGCGACTATGGCTACACCTTC
CASSFPGGDYGYTF
>TRBJ1-1|.|.|TRBV9
TGTGCCAGCAGCGTAGAGAGAGGGGATACTGAAGCTTTCTTT
CASSVERGDTEAFF
>TRBJ1-4|.|.|TRBV7-9
TGTGCCAGCAGCTTTAAGGGGGTAGCGGACGGTCTGTTTTTT
CASSFKGVADGLFF
>TRBJ2-1|.|TRBD2|TRBV19
TGTGCCAGTCGAAGAGGGGGACTAGCGGTCCTTGGTGAGCAGTTCTTC
CASRRGGLAVLGEQFF
>TRBJ2-2|.|.|TRBV11-3
TGTGCCAGCAGCTTAGAAGGGAGTGGCGGGGAGCTGTTTTTT
CASSLEGSGGELFF
>TRBJ1-5|.|.|TRBV5-1
TGCGCCAGCAGCTTGGAGGGGTATCAGCCCCAGCATTTT
CASSLEGYQPQHF
>TRBJ2-7|.|.|TRBV7-9
TGTGCCAGCAGCTCCGTCCCCTACGAGCAGTACTTC
CASSSVPYEQYF
>TRBJ2-3|once|TRBD1|TRBV11-2
TGTGCCAGCAGCCAACCCTCCGGACAGGGCACAGATACGCAGTATTTT
CASSQPSGQGTDTQYF
>TRBJ1-2|.|.|TRBV6-1
TGTGCCAGCACCCTCGATGGGGGTAAGGGCTACACCTTC
CASTLDGGKGYTF
>TRBJ2-1|.|TRBD2|TRBV5-1
TGCGCCAGCAGCTTTGGACTAGCGGACTACAATGAGCAGTTCTTC
CASSFGLADYNEQFF
>TRBJ2-5|.|.|TRBV11-1
TGTGCCAGCAGCTTCGACTTCGGACAGTACCAAGAGACCCAGTACTTC
CASSFDFGQYQETQYF
>TRBJ2-1|.|.|TRBV15
TGTGCCACCAGCAGAGTGTCGTGGGACCTATACAATGAGCAGTTCTTC
CATSRVSWDLYNEQFF
>TRBJ1-5|.|.|TRBV21-1
TGTGCCAGCAGCAGCGACAGCTTCAATCAGCCCCAGCATTTT
CASSSDSFNQPQHF
>TRBJ1-2|.|.|TRBV5-4
TGTGCCAGCAGCTCCGGACAAAGTTGGGGCTACACCTTC
CASSSGQSWGYTF
>TRBJ2-7|.|.|TRBV6-5
TGTGCCAGCAACAGGAACCTCTACGAGCAGTACTTC
CASNRNLYEQYF
>TRBJ1-2|.|.|TRBV19
TGTGCCAGTAAGGTCAGGGGATATGCTGGCTACACCTTC
CASKVRGYAGYTF
>TRBJ2-5|.|TRBD2|TRBV7-2
TGTGCCAGCAGCTGGGCCAGCGGGGGGCTCCAAGAGACCCAGTACTTC
CASSWASGGLQETQYF